A single sample gave rise to the 13 T cell receptor beta chains below, sequenced in a study of neurological immune-mediated disorders. TCRdb independently ran MiXCR on the 5' RACE reads; one entry per CDR3 protein. This repertoire shows about 79,000 distinct CDR3 sequences, less than 15% found once; its top ten account for approximately 6.8%. Sequenced material: PBMCs. The receptors stem from a woman aged 45 to 65 in good health.

This clonotype was recorded many times. The DNA for the CDR3 is TGTGCCGTCTCGGGGGGAAGCACAGATACGCAGTATTTT. It is translated as CAVSGGSTDTQYF. V usage is TRBV15 and J usage is TRBJ2-3, with 7 bases lining up with TRBD2. In germline, CDR1 is LNHNV, CDR2 YYDKDF (reference sequence). V shed 11 bases and J 0 bases; nucleotides not matched to a gene: 5. This CDR3 is 13 amino acids long.

This clonotype was detected many times. J is TRBJ1-2 and V is TRBV7-9; the match to TRBD1 covers 7 bases. The V gene's germline CDR1 is SEHNR and CDR2 FQNEAQ (reference sequence). V was clipped by 3 bases and J by 4 bases; unmatched bases: 8. The CDR3 totals 15 residues. The CDR3 loop reads CASSFQGESLYGYTF. The CDR3, as DNA: TGTGCCAGCAGCTTCCAGGGGGAGTCGCTCTATGGCTACACCTTC.

This chain joins TRBV7-8 and TRBJ2-2; D gene ambiguous. CDR1 is SGHVS and CDR2 is FQNEAQ in the germline V gene. V was clipped by 2 bases and J by 6 bases, with 19 bases between them. The length of the CDR3 is 17 residues. For the CDR3, the DNA is TGTGCCAGCAGCTTACTCGGTGGAGCAGGAGAGCCCGGGGAGCTGTTTTTT. Its translation: CASSLLGGAGEPGELFF.

This clonotype was observed at least ten times. The chain uses TRBV20-1 and TRBJ2-5, with unresolved D. This CDR3 region has 12 residues. Germline assignment: CDR1 DFQATT and CDR2 SNEGSKA (reference sequence). V dropped 0 bases and J dropped 5 bases, with 7 bases sitting between them. The CDR3 DNA sequence: TGCAGTGCTAGAGACGTGGCGGAGACCCAGTACTTC. This encodes CSARDVAETQYF.

The chain links TRBV29-1 to TRBJ2-7; TRBD1 aligns across 9 bases. CDR3 size: 14 residues. Losses at the gene ends were 5 bases for V and 4 bases for J; bases not matched to a gene: 9. Germline CDR1 and CDR2: SQVTM and ANQGSEA. For the CDR3, the DNA is TGCAGCGTTCGACCGGGACAGGGCACTTACGAGCAGTACTTC. Translating gives CSVRPGQGTYEQYF.

This clonotype was seen more than once but under ten times. The chain carries TRBV3-1 and TRBJ1-1; D is undetermined. Deletions cut 6 bases from V and 2 bases from J, with 7 bases between. This CDR3 comprises 12 residues. The germline V gene encodes CDR1 LGHDT and CDR2 YNNKEL (reference sequence). In DNA form, the CDR3 reads TGTGCCAGCAGGGACCAAAACACTGAAGCTTTCTTT. Its translation is CASRDQNTEAFF. The full variable domain, completed using reference TRBV3-1 and TRBJ1-1, is DTAVSQTPKYLVTQMGNDKSIKCEQNLGHDTMYWYKQDSKKFLKIMFSYNNKELIINETVPNRFSPKSPDKAHLNLHINSLELGDSAVYFCASRDQNTEAFFGQGTRLTVV.

This clonotype was counted a few times. The chain has TRBV5-1 and TRBJ2-7, with D uncertain. The CDR3 contains 19 residues. Germline V gene lookup returns CDR1 SGHRS and CDR2 YFSETQ. Trimming removed 4 bases at V and 2 bases at J, with 28 bases between. DNA of the CDR3: TGCGCCAGCAGCCTGCTGGATGGTATGGGAATCCGGGCCCCCTACGAGCAGTACTTC. The encoded protein is CASSLLDGMGIRAPYEQYF.

In its sample, this clonotype was seen many times. V usage is TRBV29-1 and J usage is TRBJ1-2; D call uncertain. Trimming took 4 bases from V and 2 from J, leaving 8 bases between them. The CDR3 extends over 12 amino acids. Per germline, CDR1 SQVTM and CDR2 ANQGSEA. CDR3 amino acids: CSVVDGNYGYTF. The DNA for the CDR3 is TGCAGCGTTGTGGACGGAAACTATGGCTACACCTTC.

This clonotype was seen at least ten times. This rearrangement joins TRBV7-2 to TRBJ1-2; D ambiguous. Germline loops: CDR1 SGHTA, CDR2 FQGNSA. CDR3 size: 16 residues. Trimming took 1 base from V and 5 from J, leaving 17 bases between them. The CDR3 DNA sequence: TGTGCCAGCAGCTTAGTGGTAGGAGCTACACCGTATGGCTACACCTTC. It is translated as CASSLVVGATPYGYTF. Full variable domain (outside the CDR3, taken from reference TRBV7-2 and TRBJ1-2): GAGVSQSPSNKVTEKGKDVELRCDPISGHTALYWYRQSLGQGLEFLIYFQGNSAPDKSGLPSDRFSAERTGGSVSTLTIQRTQQEDSAVYLCASSLVVGATPYGYTFGSGTRLTVV.

Details on this clonotype: A clone one base away is much larger, so this may be a read error. This chain connects TRBV6-1 to TRBJ1-2, with 7 nucleotides matching TRBD1. This CDR3 comprises 14 residues. Trimming took 2 bases from V and 13 from J; bases not matched to a gene: 13. Germline CDR1 MNHNS, CDR2 SASEGT. The CDR3 DNA reads as TGTGCCAGCAGTGAAAGCGCGACAGGGTGGTTGAGCACCTTC. Translated, it gives CASSESATGWLSTF.

There are a few counts of this clonotype. This CDR3 is CASSLGPTGGTEAFF. CDR3 nucleotide sequence: TGCGCCAGCAGCTTGGGCCCAACAGGGGGCACTGAAGCTTTCTTT. The chain couples TRBV5-1 to TRBJ1-1; 8 bases are a match to TRBD1. The CDR3 covers 15 residues. Germline CDR1 and CDR2: SGHRS and YFSETQ. Unmatched junction bases numbered 5, after V lost 0 bases and J lost 4 bases.

The chain has TRBV5-1 and TRBJ1-5; TRBD1 might be the D (6 bases). V lost 4 bases, J lost 5 bases, and 13 bases lay in between. The germline CDR1 and CDR2 sequences are SGHRS and YFSETQ. The CDR3 runs 14 residues. DNA of the CDR3: TGCGCCAGCAGCGAGGGACAAGAGTATCAGCCCCAGCATTTT. Translation gives CASSEGQEYQPQHF.

The J gene is TRBJ2-2, the V gene TRBV18, with D possibly TRBD1 on 6 matching bases. The V end lost 6 bases, the J end lost 3 bases, and 14 bases lay between the germline ends. CDR1 is KGHSH, CDR2 LQKENI, per germline. This CDR3 is built from 15 residues. The CDR3: CASSVRGSDTGELFF. CDR3 sequence (DNA): TGTGCCAGCTCCGTAAGGGGGTCGGACACCGGGGAGCTGTTTTTT.